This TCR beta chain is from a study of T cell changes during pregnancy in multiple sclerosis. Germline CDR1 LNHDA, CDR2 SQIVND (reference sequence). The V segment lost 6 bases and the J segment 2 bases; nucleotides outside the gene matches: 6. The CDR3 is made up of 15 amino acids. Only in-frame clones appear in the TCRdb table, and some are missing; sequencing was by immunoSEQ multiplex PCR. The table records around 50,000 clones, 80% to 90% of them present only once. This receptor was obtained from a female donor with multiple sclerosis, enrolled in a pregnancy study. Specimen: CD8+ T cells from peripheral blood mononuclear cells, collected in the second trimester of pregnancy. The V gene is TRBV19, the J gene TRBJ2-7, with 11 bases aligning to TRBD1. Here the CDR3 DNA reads TGTGCCAGTAGCCTCGGACAGGGGGCCACCTACGAGCAGTACTTC. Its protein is CASSLGQGATYEQYF.